Listed here is a single T cell receptor beta chain. Its specificity is unknown. These donors were members of the roughly 110-subject validation cohort, a group separate from the approximately 670-subject first cohort. TCRdb's table, derived via immunoSEQ multiplex PCR, lists solely in-frame clones and lacks some. The repertoire holds over 200,000 clones, with roughly 87% as singletons. Trimming took 8 bases from V and 8 from J; bases not matched to a gene: 11. Germline assignment: CDR1 LNHDA and CDR2 SQIVND (reference sequence). The CDR3 contains 15 residues. These data originate in a study of cytomegalovirus exposure and HLA in healthy donors. Study summary: A subsequent analysis reported that the 110 or so validation repertoires were produced on the same platform that had also been used for the approximately 710 first-cohort repertoires.

Notes on the study in general: Most observed TCR sequences were rare, whereas some public TCRs were detected in many donors. First-cohort TCR clusters tended to co-occur in the roughly 130 validation repertoires, a later analysis found.

Sequencing used PBMCs. The TCR was taken from a woman in her 30s in good health and CMV-seronegative. The chain couples TRBV19 to TRBJ2-2, with 10 positions matching TRBD2. The CDR3, as DNA: TGTGCCAGTGGGAGACTAGCGGGCCCTTCTGGGGAGCTGTTTTTT. Translated: CASGRLAGPSGELFF.